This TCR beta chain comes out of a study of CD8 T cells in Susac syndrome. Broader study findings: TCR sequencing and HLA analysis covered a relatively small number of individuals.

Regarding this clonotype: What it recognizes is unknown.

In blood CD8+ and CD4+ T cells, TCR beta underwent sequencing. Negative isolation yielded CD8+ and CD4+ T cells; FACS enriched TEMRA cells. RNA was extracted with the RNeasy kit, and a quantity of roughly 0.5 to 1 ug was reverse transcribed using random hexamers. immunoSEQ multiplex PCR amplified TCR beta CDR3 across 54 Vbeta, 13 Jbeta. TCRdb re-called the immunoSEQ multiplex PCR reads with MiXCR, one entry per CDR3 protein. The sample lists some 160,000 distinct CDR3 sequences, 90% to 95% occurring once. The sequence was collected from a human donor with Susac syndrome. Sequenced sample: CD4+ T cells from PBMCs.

CDR3 nucleotides: TGCAGCGCCCTAGGTACCGGGCCCAACACCGGGGAGCTGTTTTTT. It specifies CSALGTGPNTGELFF. V gene TRBV29-1 combines with J gene TRBJ2-2; no clear D gene. The CDR3 contains 15 residues. The V gene lost 7 bases and the J gene lost 2 bases, with 17 bases spanning the gap. Germline CDR1 is SQVTM and CDR2 is ANQGSEA.